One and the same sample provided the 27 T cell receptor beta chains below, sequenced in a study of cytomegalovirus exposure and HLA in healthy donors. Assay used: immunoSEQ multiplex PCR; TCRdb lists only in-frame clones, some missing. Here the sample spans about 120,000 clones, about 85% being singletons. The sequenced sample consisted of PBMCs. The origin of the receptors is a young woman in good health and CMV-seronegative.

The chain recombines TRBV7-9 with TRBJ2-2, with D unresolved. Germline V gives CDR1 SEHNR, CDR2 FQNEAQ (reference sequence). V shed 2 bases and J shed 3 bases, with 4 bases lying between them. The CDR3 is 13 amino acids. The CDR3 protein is CASSLLDTGELFF. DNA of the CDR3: TGTGCCAGCAGCTTACTCGACACCGGGGAGCTGTTTTTT.

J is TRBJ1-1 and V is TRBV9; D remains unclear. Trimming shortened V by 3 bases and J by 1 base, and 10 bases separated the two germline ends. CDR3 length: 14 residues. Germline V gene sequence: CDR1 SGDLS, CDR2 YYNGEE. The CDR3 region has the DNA TGTGCCAGCAGCGCCCGAGGAGCGAACACTGAAGCTTTCTTT. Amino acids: CASSARGANTEAFF.

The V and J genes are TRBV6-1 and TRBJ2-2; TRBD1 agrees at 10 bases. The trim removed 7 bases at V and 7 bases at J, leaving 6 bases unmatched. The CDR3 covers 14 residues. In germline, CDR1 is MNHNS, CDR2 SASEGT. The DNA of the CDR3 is TGTGCCAGCACCCGGACAGGGGGTAACGGGGAGCTGTTTTTT. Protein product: CASTRTGGNGELFF.

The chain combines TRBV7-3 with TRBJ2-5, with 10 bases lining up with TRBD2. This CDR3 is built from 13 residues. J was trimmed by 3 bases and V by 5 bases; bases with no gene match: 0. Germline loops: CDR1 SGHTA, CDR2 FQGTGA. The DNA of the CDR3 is TGTGCCAGCAGCACTAGCGGGGAAGAGACCCAGTACTTC. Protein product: CASSTSGEETQYF.

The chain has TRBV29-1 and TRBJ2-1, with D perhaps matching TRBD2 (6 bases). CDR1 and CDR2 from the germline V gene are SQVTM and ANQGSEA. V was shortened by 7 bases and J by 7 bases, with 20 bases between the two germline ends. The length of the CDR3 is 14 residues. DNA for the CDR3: TGCAGCGCCCCGTGGAGGGGCGCGCAGAATGAGCAGTTCTTC. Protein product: CSAPWRGAQNEQFF.

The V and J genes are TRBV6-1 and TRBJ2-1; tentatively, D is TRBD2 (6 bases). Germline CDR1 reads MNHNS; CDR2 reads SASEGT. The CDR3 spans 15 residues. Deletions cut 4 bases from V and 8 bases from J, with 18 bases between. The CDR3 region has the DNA TGTGCCAGCAGTGGGAGGGGTAAAGGCGCGGATGAGCAGTTCTTC. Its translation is CASSGRGKGADEQFF.

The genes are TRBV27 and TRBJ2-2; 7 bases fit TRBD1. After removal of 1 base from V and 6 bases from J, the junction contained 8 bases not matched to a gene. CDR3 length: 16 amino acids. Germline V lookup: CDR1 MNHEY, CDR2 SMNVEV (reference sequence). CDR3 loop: CASSLYPGGGSGELFF. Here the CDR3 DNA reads TGTGCCAGCAGTTTATATCCAGGGGGTGGGTCCGGGGAGCTGTTTTTT.

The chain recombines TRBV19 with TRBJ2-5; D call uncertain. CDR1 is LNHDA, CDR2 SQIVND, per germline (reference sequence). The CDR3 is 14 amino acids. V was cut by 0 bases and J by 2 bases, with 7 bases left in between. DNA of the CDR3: TGTGCCAGTAGTATAGACGCAGTGCAAGAGACCCAGTACTTC. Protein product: CASSIDAVQETQYF.

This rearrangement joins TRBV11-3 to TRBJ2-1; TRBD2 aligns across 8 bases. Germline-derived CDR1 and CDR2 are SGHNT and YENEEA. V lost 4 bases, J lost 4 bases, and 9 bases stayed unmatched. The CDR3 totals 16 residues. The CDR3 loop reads CASSYRVRGVYNEQFF. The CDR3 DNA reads TGTGCCAGCAGCTACAGGGTGCGGGGGGTATACAATGAGCAGTTCTTC.

The CDR3 region is CASSRTATNEKLFF. CDR3 in DNA: TGTGCCAGCAGTCGGACAGCAACTAATGAAAAACTGTTTTTT. The chain recombines TRBV6-5 with TRBJ1-4; a possible D gene is TRBD1 (6 bases). The V end was cut by 5 bases, the J end by 0 bases, with 7 bases between. The CDR3 contains 14 residues. The V gene's germline CDR1 is MNHEY and CDR2 SVGAGI.

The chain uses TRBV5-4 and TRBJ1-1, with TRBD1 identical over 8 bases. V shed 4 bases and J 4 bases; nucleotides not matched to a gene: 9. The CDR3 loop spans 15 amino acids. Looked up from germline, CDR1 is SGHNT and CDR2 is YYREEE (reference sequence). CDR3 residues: CASSTPGTGVTEAFF. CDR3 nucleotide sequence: TGTGCCAGCAGCACCCCCGGGACAGGAGTCACTGAAGCTTTCTTT.

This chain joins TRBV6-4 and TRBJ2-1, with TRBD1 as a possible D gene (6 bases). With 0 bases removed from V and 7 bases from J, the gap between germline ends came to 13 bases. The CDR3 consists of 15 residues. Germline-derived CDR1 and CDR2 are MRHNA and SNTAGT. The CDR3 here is CASSDSWGLGNEQFF. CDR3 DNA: TGTGCCAGCAGTGACTCGTGGGGGCTGGGGAATGAGCAGTTCTTC.

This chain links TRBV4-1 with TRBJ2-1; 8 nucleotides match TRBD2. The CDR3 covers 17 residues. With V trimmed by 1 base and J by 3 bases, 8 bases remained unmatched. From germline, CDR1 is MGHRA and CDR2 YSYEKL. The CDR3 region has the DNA TGCGCCAGCAGCCAAGTACCCCCCGGGGGGGGCTACAATGAGCAGTTCTTC. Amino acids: CASSQVPPGGGYNEQFF.

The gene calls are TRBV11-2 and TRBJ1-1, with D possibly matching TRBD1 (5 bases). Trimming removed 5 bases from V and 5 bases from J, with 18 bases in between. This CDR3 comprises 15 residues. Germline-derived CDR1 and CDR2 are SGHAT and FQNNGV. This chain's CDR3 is CASSPTLYGGTEAFF. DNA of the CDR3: TGTGCCAGCAGCCCGACCCTTTACGGGGGAACTGAAGCTTTCTTT.

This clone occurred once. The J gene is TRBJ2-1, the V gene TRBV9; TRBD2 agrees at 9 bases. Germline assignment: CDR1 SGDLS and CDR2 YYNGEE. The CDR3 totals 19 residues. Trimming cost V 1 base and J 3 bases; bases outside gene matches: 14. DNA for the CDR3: TGTGCCAGCAGCGTATCTACGAGGGAGCGGGGGGCAGGCTACAATGAGCAGTTCTTC. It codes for CASSVSTRERGAGYNEQFF.

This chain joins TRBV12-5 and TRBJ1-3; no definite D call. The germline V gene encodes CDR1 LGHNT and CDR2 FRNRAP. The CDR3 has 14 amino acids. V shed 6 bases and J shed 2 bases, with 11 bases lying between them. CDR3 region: CASGPGVPGNTIYF. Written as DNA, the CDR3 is TGTGCTAGTGGGCCCGGGGTTCCTGGAAACACCATATATTTT.

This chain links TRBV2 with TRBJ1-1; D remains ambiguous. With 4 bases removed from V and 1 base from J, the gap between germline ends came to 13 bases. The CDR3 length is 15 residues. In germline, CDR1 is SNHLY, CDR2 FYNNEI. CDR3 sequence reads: CASSVRGIGNTEAFF. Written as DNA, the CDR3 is TGTGCCAGCAGTGTACGAGGAATCGGGAACACTGAAGCTTTCTTT.

The CDR3 DNA reads as TGTGCCAGCAGTGCTAGCGGGGGGGCCACAGATACGCAGTATTTT. It encodes CASSASGGATDTQYF. V is TRBV6-4 and J is TRBJ2-3, with TRBD2 matching over 12 bases. The germline V gene encodes CDR1 MRHNA and CDR2 SNTAGT. V was pared by 4 bases and J by 2 bases, with 1 base of the junction left unmatched. This CDR3 contains 15 residues.

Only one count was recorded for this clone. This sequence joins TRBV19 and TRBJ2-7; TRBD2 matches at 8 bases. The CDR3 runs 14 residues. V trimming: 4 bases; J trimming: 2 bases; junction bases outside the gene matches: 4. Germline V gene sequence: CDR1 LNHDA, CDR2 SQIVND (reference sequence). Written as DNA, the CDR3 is TGTGCCAGTAGTACCAGCGGGGGCACCTACGAGCAGTACTTC. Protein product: CASSTSGGTYEQYF.

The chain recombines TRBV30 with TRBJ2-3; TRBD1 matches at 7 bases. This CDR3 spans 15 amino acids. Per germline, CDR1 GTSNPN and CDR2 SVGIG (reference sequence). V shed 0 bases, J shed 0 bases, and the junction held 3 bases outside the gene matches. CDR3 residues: CAWSVEGASTDTQYF. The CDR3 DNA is TGTGCCTGGAGTGTAGAGGGGGCGAGCACAGATACGCAGTATTTT. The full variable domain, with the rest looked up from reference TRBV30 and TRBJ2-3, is SQTIHQWPATLVQPVGSPLSLECTVEGTSNPNLYWYRQAAGRGLQLLFYSVGIGQISSEVPQNLSASRPQDRQFILSSKKLLLSDSGFYLCAWSVEGASTDTQYFGPGTRLTVL.

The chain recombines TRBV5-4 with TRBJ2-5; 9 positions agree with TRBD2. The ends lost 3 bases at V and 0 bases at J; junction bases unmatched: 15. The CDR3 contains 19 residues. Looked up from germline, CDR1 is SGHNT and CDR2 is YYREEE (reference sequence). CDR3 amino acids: CASSSGSRGGVWYQETQYF. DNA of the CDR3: TGTGCCAGCAGCTCCGGGTCACGCGGGGGGGTTTGGTACCAAGAGACCCAGTACTTC.

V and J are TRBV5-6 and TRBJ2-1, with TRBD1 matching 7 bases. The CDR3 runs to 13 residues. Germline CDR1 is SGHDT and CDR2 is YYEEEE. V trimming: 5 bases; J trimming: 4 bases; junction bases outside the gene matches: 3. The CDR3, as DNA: TGTGCCAGCAGGAAGACAGGGTACAATGAGCAGTTCTTC. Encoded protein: CASRKTGYNEQFF.

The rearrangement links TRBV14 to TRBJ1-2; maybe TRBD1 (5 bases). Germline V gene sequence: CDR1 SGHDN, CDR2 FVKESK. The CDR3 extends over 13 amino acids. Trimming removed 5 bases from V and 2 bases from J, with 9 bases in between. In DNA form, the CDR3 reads TGTGCCAGCAGCTTGGGACTAAACTATGGCTACACCTTC. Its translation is CASSLGLNYGYTF.

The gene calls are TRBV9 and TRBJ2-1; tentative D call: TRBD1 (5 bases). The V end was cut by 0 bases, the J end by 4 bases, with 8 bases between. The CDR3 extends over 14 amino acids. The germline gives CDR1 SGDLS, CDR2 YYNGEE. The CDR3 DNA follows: TGTGCCAGCAGCGTAGGTGACAGATACAATGAGCAGTTCTTC. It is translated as CASSVGDRYNEQFF.

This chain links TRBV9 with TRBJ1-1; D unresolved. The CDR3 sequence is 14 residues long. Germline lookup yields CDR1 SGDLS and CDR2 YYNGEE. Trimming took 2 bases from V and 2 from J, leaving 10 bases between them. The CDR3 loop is CASSVGSANTEAFF. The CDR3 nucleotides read TGTGCCAGCAGCGTCGGGAGCGCCAACACTGAAGCTTTCTTT.

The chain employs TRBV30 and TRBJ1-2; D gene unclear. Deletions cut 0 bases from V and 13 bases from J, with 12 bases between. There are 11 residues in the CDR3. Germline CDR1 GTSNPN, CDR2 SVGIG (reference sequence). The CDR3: CAWSVRGGCTF. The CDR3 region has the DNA TGTGCCTGGAGTGTCCGAGGTGGGTGCACCTTC.

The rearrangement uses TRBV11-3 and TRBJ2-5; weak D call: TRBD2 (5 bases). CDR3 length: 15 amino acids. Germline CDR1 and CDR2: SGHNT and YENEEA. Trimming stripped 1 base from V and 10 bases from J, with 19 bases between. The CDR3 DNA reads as TGTGCCAGCAGCTTAGGAAGTAGGAAAGTAGAGGGCCAGTACTTC. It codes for CASSLGSRKVEGQYF.